The 10 T cell receptor beta chains below all came from one sample that was sequenced in a study of T cell repertoires in cytomegalovirus infection. Their antigen targets remain unknown. TCRdb reanalysed the reads using MiXCR and keeps one entry per CDR3 protein. The data contain some 500,000 distinct CDR3 sequences, 40% of them singletons. Sequencing was performed on cultured PBMCs, taken from culture after CMV antigen stimulation. The receptors were gathered from a human donor in good health (CMV status not recorded). Some clones in this sample may be carry-over from other donors' samples.

The chain carries TRBV7-2 and TRBJ2-7; D not resolved. Germline V gene sequence: CDR1 SGHTA, CDR2 FQGNSA. Trimming removed 4 bases from V and 3 bases from J, with 13 bases in between. There are 14 residues in the CDR3. The CDR3 DNA is TGTGCCAGCAGCTCCCCGTGGCGGAACTACGAGCAGTACTTC. Its protein is CASSSPWRNYEQYF. Supplemented by reference TRBV7-2 and TRBJ2-7, the full variable domain reads GAGVSQSPSNKVTEKGKDVELRCDPISGHTALYWYRQSLGQGLEFLIYFQGNSAPDKSGLPSDRFSAERTGGSVSTLTIQRTQQEDSAVYLCASSSPWRNYEQYFGPGTRLTVT.

This clonotype was recorded only once. The chain has TRBV11-2 and TRBJ2-2; D could derive from TRBD1 or TRBD2 (5 bases each). Trimming took 5 bases from V and 8 from J, leaving 18 bases between them. The V gene's germline CDR1 is SGHAT and CDR2 FQNNGV. CDR3 length equals 15 residues. DNA of the CDR3: TGTGCCAGCAGCGAGAACTGGGGACCTCAGGGGGAGCTGTTTTTT. The encoded protein is CASSENWGPQGELFF.

This clonotype was detected only once. The chain recombines TRBV6-1 with TRBJ2-7; TRBD1 is a possible D gene (5 bases). Trimming cost V 5 bases and J 3 bases, with 8 bases left between them. This CDR3 is 12 amino acids long. The germline gives CDR1 MNHNS, CDR2 SASEGT. The chain's CDR3 is CASSPRVYEQYF. The CDR3 DNA follows: TGTGCCAGCAGTCCCAGGGTCTACGAGCAGTACTTC.

The CDR3 loop reads CASRSAGTGKEQYF. The DNA of the CDR3 is TGTGCCAGCAGGTCAGCCGGGACAGGTAAAGAGCAGTACTTC. This chain links TRBV7-2 with TRBJ2-7; TRBD1 agrees at 8 bases. CDR3 length: 14 residues. Trimming removed 6 bases from V and 7 bases from J; junction bases left unmatched: 11. Germline CDR1 and CDR2: SGHTA and FQGNSA.

The rearrangement joins TRBV20-1 to TRBJ2-1; TRBD1 matches 9 bases. The CDR3 consists of 14 residues. The V gene's germline CDR1 is DFQATT and CDR2 SNEGSKA (reference sequence). Trimming removed 1 base from V and 3 bases from J; junction bases left unmatched: 1. This CDR3 is CSARGDRDYNEQFF. DNA of the CDR3: TGCAGTGCTAGAGGGGACAGGGACTACAATGAGCAGTTCTTC.

V gene TRBV11-2 combines with J gene TRBJ2-7; either TRBD1 or TRBD2 may fit D (5 bases each). V dropped 1 base and J dropped 4 bases, with 17 bases sitting between them. Germline V CDR1 and CDR2: SGHAT, FQNNGV. The CDR3 sequence is 16 residues long. Here the CDR3 reads CASSLGLQGRGYEQYF. In DNA, the CDR3 is TGTGCCAGCAGCTTAGGTCTCCAGGGAAGAGGGTACGAGCAGTACTTC.

This rearrangement joins TRBV30 to TRBJ2-3, with D unresolved. CDR3 length equals 12 residues. Germline values: CDR1 GTSNPN, CDR2 SVGIG (reference sequence). Trimming stripped 4 bases from V and 6 bases from J, with 11 bases between. The CDR3, as DNA: TGTGCCTGGATCGGCAGCCCGGATACGCAGTATTTT. This translates into CAWIGSPDTQYF.

This clonotype came up a few times. The chain carries TRBV5-1 and TRBJ1-6; D gene ambiguous. Germline V gives CDR1 SGHRS, CDR2 YFSETQ. The CDR3 consists of 15 residues. V was cut by 2 bases and J by 7 bases, with 13 bases left in between. The CDR3 nucleotides read TGCGCCAGCAGCTTTGGGCCTCCTGGGAATTCACCCCTCCACTTT. Its protein is CASSFGPPGNSPLHF. The whole variable domain, filled in from reference TRBV5-1 and TRBJ1-6, reads KAGVTQTPRYLIKTRGQQVTLSCSPISGHRSVSWYQQTPGQGLQFLFEYFSETQRNKGNFPGRFSGRQFSNSRSEMNVSTLELGDSALYLCASSFGPPGNSPLHFGNGTRLTVT.

The V gene is TRBV11-3, the J gene TRBJ2-1; no clear D. V was clipped by 1 base and J by 10 bases, with 5 bases between them. Germline V lookup: CDR1 SGHNT, CDR2 YENEEA. CDR3 length: 11 amino acids. This CDR3 is CASSLGAEQFF. CDR3 coding DNA: TGTGCCAGCAGCTTAGGGGCGGAGCAGTTCTTC.

The chain carries TRBV15 and TRBJ2-6; D is tentatively TRBD1 or TRBD2 (5 bases each). The CDR3 is 16 amino acids. The germline gives CDR1 LNHNV, CDR2 YYDKDF (reference sequence). Trimming removed 8 bases at V and 0 bases at J, with 14 bases between. The chain's CDR3 is CATAGRDFSGANVLTF. The CDR3 DNA sequence: TGTGCCACCGCGGGCAGGGATTTCTCTGGGGCCAACGTCCTGACTTTC.